This T cell receptor beta chain is from a study of a mutant IDH1 vaccine in newly diagnosed glioma. Turning to the study itself: The start of vaccination came 4-6 weeks after radiotherapy alone, or with temozolomide cycles.

Study-level results: Detectable vaccine-induced immune responses arose in around 93% of patients.

Produced via immunoSEQ multiplex PCR; TCRdb's table is partial and in-frame only. The repertoire holds 70,000 or so clones, with around 87% as singletons. As for time point: week 35, safety follow-up. Every vaccination contained 300 ug of the mutant IDH1 20-mer peptide and was paired with topical imiquimod. Those who donated had recent WHO grade 3 or 4 IDH1-mutant, ATRX-lost astrocytomas. Details on this clone: Its antigen is not identified.

This CDR3 has 13 residues. V dropped 1 base and J dropped 9 bases, with 10 bases sitting between them. In germline, CDR1 is KGHSH, CDR2 LQKENI. The J gene is TRBJ2-1, the V gene TRBV18, with D possibly being TRBD2 (5 bases). The specimen comprised PBMCs, sampled from a glioma patient whose treatment included an IDH1 peptide vaccine. The clonotype comes from a man aged 25-45 years with glioma. CDR3 in DNA: TGTGCCAGCTCACCACGGTATGAGGGTGAGCAGTTCTTC. Its protein product is CASSPRYEGEQFF.